This T cell receptor (beta chain) appears in the sequencing data of a study of regulatory T cells in long-lasting Graves disease. Arm-PCR of CDR3 regions and iRepertoire HTBI primers were the basis on which TCR beta libraries were built. TCRdb used MiXCR to reprocess the multiplex PCR reads, holding one entry per CDR3 protein. The table lists 450,000 to 500,000 distinct CDR3 sequences, around 15% of them singletons. This clonotype was detected only a few times. Time point denoted: newly diagnosed GD, antithyroid drugs for less than 3 months. RNA isolated from PBMCs was used to make the TCR library. Separately, the same data were catalogued under a study of T cells in Graves' hyperthyroidism and ophthalmopathy. From that second work: Patients between 18 and 65 years old had hyperthyroidism, newly diagnosed and lasting under 2 months.

The sequencing here drew on peripheral blood mononuclear cells (PBMCs), taken at new diagnosis, from a patient treated with antithyroid drugs. This receptor was identified in a man in his forties or fifties with Graves disease.

The CDR3 coding sequence is TGTGCCAGCAGCTCCATGGGTACCGGGGAGCTGTTTTTT. It translates to CASSSMGTGELFF. The gene calls are TRBV11-1 and TRBJ2-2, with no clear D. The CDR3 is 13 residues long. Germline CDR1 is SGHAT and CDR2 is FQDESV (reference sequence). Trimming removed 4 bases at V and 5 bases at J, with 8 bases between.